This record covers a single T cell receptor beta chain. Source study methods: It was from reference gene primer amplification that nucleated cell counts were estimated. TCRdb's copy holds only in-frame clones and misses some; the assay was immunoSEQ multiplex PCR. V, J and clone size are those of that table, while D and trimming were read from the DNA. Among 100,000 to 150,000 clones listed, around 82% were seen once. This entry belongs to a study of blood T cell repertoires in COVID-19. As for the study in general: The study drew acute and convalescent COVID-19 samples from the United States, Italy and Spain. In each case, the material was cDNA or gDNA derived from T cells, B-cell-depleted T cells, or PBMCs.

In germline, CDR1 is LNHDA, CDR2 SQIVND (reference sequence). V was shortened by 0 bases and J by 5 bases, with 5 bases between the two germline ends. The CDR3 is 13 residues long. The chain uses TRBV19 and TRBJ1-5; D unresolved. This receptor was identified in a woman aged 25 to 45 who had recovered from COVID-19. Sequencing was carried out using peripheral blood. The CDR3 region is CASSIDPDQPQHF. In DNA form, the CDR3 reads TGTGCCAGTAGTATAGATCCTGATCAGCCCCAGCATTTT. Drawing the rest from reference TRBV19 and TRBJ1-5, the complete variable domain is DGGITQSPKYLFRKEGQNVTLSCEQNLNHDAMYWYRQDPGQGLRLIYYSQIVNDFQKGDIAEGYSVSREKKESFPLTVTSAQKNPTAFYLCASSIDPDQPQHFGDGTRLSIL.